This T cell receptor (beta chain) appears in the sequencing data of a study of T cells in Graves' hyperthyroidism and ophthalmopathy. RNA transcripts yielded amplified TCR beta CDR3 regions. TCR CDR3 underwent first-round RT-PCR with the HTBI primer set. TCRdb processed the multiplex PCR reads anew with MiXCR; each CDR3 protein has one entry. The sample records 500,000 to 650,000 distinct CDR3 sequences, approximately 15% being singletons. Newly diagnosed patients aged 18 to 65 had hyperthyroidism of under 2 months' duration. More than 8.5 ml of fresh peripheral blood supplied the PBMCs. This clonotype was detected ten times or more. Its antigen remains unidentified. Findings and caveats of the study: Ophthalmopathy got predicted by the model a median 6.5 months before its onset. Blood also held most thyroid clonotypes expanded beyond 0.001.

Trimming removed 7 bases from V and 6 bases from J, with 8 bases in between. Germline CDR1 SNHLY, CDR2 FYNNEI. The CDR3 covers 11 residues. The clonotype was recovered from a woman between 40 and 50 years old with Graves' hyperthyroidism. Sequencing input: blood. The chain is built from TRBV2 and TRBJ2-3, with D unresolved. The CDR3 region is CASTSRDTQYF. The CDR3 bases are TGTGCCAGCACCTCCAGGGATACGCAGTATTTT.